The sample holds many counts of the clone carrying this T cell receptor beta chain. CDR1 and CDR2 (germline): SGHRS, YFSETQ. The CDR3 sequence is 16 residues long. Trimming left V 2 bases short and J 4 bases short, with 13 bases between. TCR beta CDR3 sequences were amplified from RNA transcripts. A set of HTBI primers served as the primers for a first-round RT-PCR of the TCR CDR3. TCRdb ran MiXCR on the multiplex PCR reads and lists one entry per CDR3 protein. The sample shows fewer than 550,000 distinct CDR3 sequences, more than 15% of them seen only once. This sample is part of a study of T cells in Graves' hyperthyroidism and ophthalmopathy. The hyperthyroidism was newly diagnosed and had lasted under 2 months; the patients were aged 18 to 65.

The chain joins TRBV5-1 to TRBJ1-6, with D possibly being TRBD1 (5 bases). The origin of this receptor is a woman younger than 35 with Graves' hyperthyroidism. Sequencing was done on a sample of blood. Written as DNA, the CDR3 is TGCGCCAGCAGCTTAACAGGAGGCATATATAATTCACCCCTCCACTTT. Protein sequence: CASSLTGGIYNSPLHF. Together with reference TRBV5-1 and TRBJ1-6, the CDR3 gives the full variable domain: KAGVTQTPRYLIKTRGQQVTLSCSPISGHRSVSWYQQTPGQGLQFLFEYFSETQRNKGNFPGRFSGRQFSNSRSEMNVSTLELGDSALYLCASSLTGGIYNSPLHFGNGTRLTVT.